This TCR beta chain was profiled in a study of T cell changes during pregnancy in multiple sclerosis. This clone was seen only once. In germline, CDR1 is KGHSH, CDR2 LQKENI. V shed 3 bases and J 2 bases; nucleotides not matched to a gene: 3. The CDR3 extends over 15 amino acids. The method was immunoSEQ multiplex PCR; TCRdb's version includes in-frame clones alone and lacks a portion of them. This table holds tens of thousands of clones, 85% to 95% found once. This specimen was peripheral blood, taken in the second trimester of pregnancy. The clonotype originates from a female donor in good health, enrolled as a control in a pregnancy study. The chain links TRBV18 to TRBJ2-1; 8 bases match TRBD1. The CDR3: CASSPQGATYNEQFF. CDR3 in DNA: TGTGCCAGCTCACCGCAGGGGGCTACCTACAATGAGCAGTTCTTC.